This passage covers 30 T cell receptor beta chains from one sample sequenced in a study of blood T cell repertoires in COVID-19. Assay used: immunoSEQ multiplex PCR; TCRdb lists only in-frame clones, some missing. The sample lists around 36,000 clones, 83% occurring once. Sequencing was performed on peripheral blood. The receptors were sampled from a man aged 50 to 59 with acute or convalescent COVID-19.

In its sample, this clone was seen a few times. The V and J genes are TRBV19 and TRBJ1-1, with unresolved D. The V gene's germline CDR1 is LNHDA and CDR2 SQIVND (reference sequence). The CDR3 loop spans 13 amino acids. V shed 8 bases and J shed 0 bases, with 10 bases lying between them. The CDR3 sequence is CASSQYMNTEAFF. The CDR3 DNA follows: TGTGCCAGTTCCCAGTACATGAACACTGAAGCTTTCTTT.

The rearrangement links TRBV19 to TRBJ2-7, with TRBD1 matching 9 bases. The CDR3 covers 14 residues. Germline CDR1 LNHDA, CDR2 SQIVND (reference sequence). V shed 6 bases and J 7 bases; nucleotides not matched to a gene: 10. The CDR3 is CASRPGQGKVEQYF. In nucleotides, the CDR3 is TGTGCCAGTAGACCGGGACAGGGAAAAGTGGAGCAGTACTTC.

The chain employs TRBV18 and TRBJ1-6; possibly TRBD1 for D (5 bases). Trimming took 1 base from V and 7 from J, leaving 11 bases between them. The CDR3 has 15 residues. Germline assignment: CDR1 KGHSH and CDR2 LQKENI. The CDR3 DNA follows: TGTGCCAGCTCACCACTGCGGGGCCGGAATTCACCCCTCCACTTT. Translation gives CASSPLRGRNSPLHF.

This chain connects TRBV10-3 to TRBJ1-2; unclear D gene. Trimming cost V 11 bases and J 2 bases, with 12 bases left between them. The CDR3 runs to 12 residues. Germline CDR1 reads ENHRY; CDR2 reads SYGVKD. CDR3 loop: CASSGQNYGYTF. CDR3 DNA sequence: TGTGCCTCCTCGGGTCAGAACTATGGCTACACCTTC.

This chain joins TRBV6-5 and TRBJ1-2; TRBD1 matches 9 bases. Germline V gene sequence: CDR1 MNHEY, CDR2 SVGAGI. The CDR3 consists of 15 residues. V shed 5 bases, J shed 3 bases, and the junction held 7 bases outside the gene matches. The CDR3 region has the DNA TGTGCCAGCAGTCCTCGGACAGGGGTGCACTATGGCTACACCTTC. Translated: CASSPRTGVHYGYTF.

This sequence joins TRBV27 and TRBJ2-7; 8 nucleotides match TRBD1. Germline V gene sequence: CDR1 MNHEY, CDR2 SMNVEV (reference sequence). There are 13 residues in the CDR3. J gave up 1 base and V 7 bases, and 3 bases lay outside the gene matches. The CDR3 bases are TGTGCCAGCAAACGGACAGGGTCCTACGAGCAGTACTTC. Residues: CASKRTGSYEQYF.

This clone was seen once. A junction boundary mismatches the germline segment, possibly from a read error. The sample contains more than one DNA sequence encoding this CDR3. The rearrangement joins TRBV10-3 to TRBJ2-2; 11 positions match TRBD2. Germline CDR1 ENHRY, CDR2 SYGVKD. The CDR3 is made up of 15 amino acids. In DNA form, the CDR3 reads TGTGCCATCAGTTTGACTAGCGGGAACACTGGGGAGCTGTTTTTT. It is translated as CAISLTSGNTGELFF.

V and J are TRBV12-3 or TRBV12-4 and TRBJ2-1; a weak D match, TRBD1 (6 bases). V lost 5 bases and J 7 bases, leaving 12 bases between the germline ends. The CDR3 loop spans 13 amino acids. The CDR3 nucleotides read TGTGCCAGCAGTCCCCACACAGGGAATGAGCAGTTCTTC. Its translation is CASSPHTGNEQFF.

The chain combines TRBV11-2 with TRBJ2-1, with 7 positions matching TRBD1. This CDR3 spans 16 amino acids. Germline CDR1 and CDR2: SGHAT and FQNNGV. Trimming at V came to 5 bases and at J to 6 bases, leaving 13 bases not matched to a gene. The CDR3 DNA is TGTGCCAGCAGCCCGAAGACAGGGATGACGGGCAATGAGCAGTTCTTC. It yields the protein CASSPKTGMTGNEQFF.

This clone has a handful of counts. J is TRBJ1-1 and V is TRBV19, with D unresolved. V was trimmed by 7 bases and J by 7 bases, leaving 10 bases between them. Germline V gene sequence: CDR1 LNHDA, CDR2 SQIVND (reference sequence). CDR3 length equals 11 residues. In DNA, the CDR3 is TGTGCCAGTACCCAGAACGTTGAAGCTTTCTTT. This gives the protein CASTQNVEAFF.

The gene calls are TRBV9 and TRBJ2-7, with 8 bases matching TRBD2. The CDR3 covers 15 residues. V shed 0 bases, J shed 2 bases, and the junction held 4 bases outside the gene matches. The germline V gene encodes CDR1 SGDLS and CDR2 YYNGEE. DNA of the CDR3: TGTGCCAGCAGCGTAGCGTCGGGAGGGACCTACGAGCAGTACTTC. This sequence encodes CASSVASGGTYEQYF. Full variable domain (remainder filled in from reference TRBV9 and TRBJ2-7): DSGVTQTPKHLITATGQRVTLRCSPRSGDLSVYWYQQSLDQGLQFLIQYYNGEERAKGNILERFSAQQFPDLHSELNLSSLELGDSALYFCASSVASGGTYEQYFGPGTRLTVT.

This clone showed up just a few times. The CDR3 is CASSTTLAGGSYNEQFF. The CDR3 nucleotides read TGTGCCAGTAGTACAACCTTAGCGGGAGGCTCCTACAATGAGCAGTTCTTC. The rearrangement links TRBV19 to TRBJ2-1, with 10 nucleotides matching TRBD2. Trimming at V came to 4 bases and at J to 0 bases, leaving 6 bases not matched to a gene. This CDR3 has 17 amino acids. CDR1 is LNHDA, CDR2 SQIVND, per germline (reference sequence). The full variable domain, with the rest looked up from reference TRBV19 and TRBJ2-1, is DGGITQSPKYLFRKEGQNVTLSCEQNLNHDAMYWYRQDPGQGLRLIYYSQIVNDFQKGDIAEGYSVSREKKESFPLTVTSAQKNPTAFYLCASSTTLAGGSYNEQFFGPGTRLTVL.

The chain carries TRBV11-2 and TRBJ2-2, with D tentatively TRBD1 (6 bases). The V end was cut by 5 bases, the J end by 10 bases, with 11 bases between. CDR3 length: 12 amino acids. Germline CDR1 reads SGHAT; CDR2 reads FQNNGV. The CDR3 DNA reads TGTGCCAGCAGCAGGACAGTTCAGGAGCTGTTTTTT. It is translated as CASSRTVQELFF.

V is TRBV7-9 and J is TRBJ1-6; D is undetermined. The V gene lost 8 bases and the J gene lost 0 bases, with 14 bases spanning the gap. Germline CDR1 is SEHNR and CDR2 is FQNEAQ (reference sequence). The CDR3 covers 16 residues. The CDR3 DNA reads as TGTGCCAGCTCCAAAGAGGACTACTCCTATAATTCACCCCTCCACTTT. Its protein product is CASSKEDYSYNSPLHF.

The chain joins TRBV14 to TRBJ2-6; 7 bases agree with TRBD1. V shed 1 base and J 0 bases; nucleotides not matched to a gene: 9. Germline V gives CDR1 SGHDN, CDR2 FVKESK. This CDR3 region has 19 residues. The CDR3 reads CASSQVRQGGRSGANVLTF. CDR3 sequence (DNA): TGTGCCAGCAGCCAAGTTAGACAGGGCGGGCGCTCTGGGGCCAACGTCCTGACTTTC.

The J gene is TRBJ1-6, the V gene TRBV28; the D gene is possibly TRBD1 (6 bases). Germline V gives CDR1 MDHEN, CDR2 SYDVKM. V lost 4 bases and J lost 7, with 14 bases in between. This CDR3 spans 15 amino acids. The CDR3 loop is CASSSNQGRNSPLHF. CDR3 sequence (DNA): TGTGCCAGCAGTTCCAATCAGGGGAGAAATTCACCCCTCCACTTT.

This chain connects TRBV2 to TRBJ2-3, with 9 bases identical to TRBD2. Germline V CDR1 and CDR2: SNHLY, FYNNEI. V lost 6 bases to trimming and J lost 2 bases; unmatched junction nucleotides: 3. This CDR3 contains 14 residues. CDR3 region: CASSRTSATDTQYF. In DNA form, the CDR3 reads TGTGCCAGCAGCCGGACTAGCGCCACAGATACGCAGTATTTT.

The chain couples TRBV3-1 (or the pseudogene TRBV3-2) to TRBJ1-2; tentatively, D is TRBD1 (5 bases). CDR1 LGHDT and CDR2 YNNKEL come from the germline V gene (reference sequence). This CDR3 comprises 14 residues. Deletions cut 0 bases from V and 5 bases from J, with 10 bases between. CDR3 DNA: TGTGCCAGCAGCCAAGAGTCAGGGATGTATGGCTACACCTTC. Amino acids: CASSQESGMYGYTF.

This chain uses TRBV5-1 with TRBJ2-7; 10 positions match TRBD1. CDR3 size: 15 residues. J was trimmed by 3 bases and V by 2 bases; bases with no gene match: 5. CDR1 is SGHRS and CDR2 is YFSETQ in the germline V gene. CDR3 in amino acids: CASSFGDRGVYEQYF. CDR3 DNA sequence: TGCGCCAGCAGCTTCGGGGACAGGGGAGTCTACGAGCAGTACTTC.

The chain uses TRBV27 and TRBJ1-1; 9 positions agree with TRBD1. The CDR3 covers 13 residues. The V segment lost 3 bases and the J segment 8 bases; nucleotides outside the gene matches: 4. Germline V gene lookup returns CDR1 MNHEY and CDR2 SMNVEV (reference sequence). CDR3 amino acids: CASSFHRGREAFF. CDR3 DNA sequence: TGTGCCAGCAGTTTCCACAGGGGGCGCGAAGCTTTCTTT.

V is TRBV29-1 and J is TRBJ1-1, with TRBD1 identical over 8 bases. Germline V CDR1 and CDR2: SQVTM, ANQGSEA. With 3 bases clipped from V and 2 bases from J, the junction kept 14 bases outside the gene matches. This CDR3 is built from 17 residues. The chain's CDR3 is CSVDSPRGTGHNTEAFF. CDR3 DNA: TGCAGCGTTGATAGCCCCCGGGGGACAGGTCATAACACTGAAGCTTTCTTT.

J is TRBJ1-3 and V is TRBV2; D not certain. CDR1 and CDR2 (germline): SNHLY, FYNNEI. V lost 1 base and J 8 bases, leaving 9 bases between the germline ends. CDR3 length: 13 amino acids. DNA for the CDR3: TGTGCCAGCAGTGAAGGAGAGTTGGACACCATATATTTT. This encodes CASSEGELDTIYF. The variable domain in full, completed from reference TRBV2 and TRBJ1-3, reads EPEVTQTPSHQVTQMGQEVILRCVPISNHLYFYWYRQILGQKVEFLVSFYNNEISEKSEIFDDQFSVERPDGSNFTLKIRSTKLEDSAMYFCASSEGELDTIYFGEGSWLTVV.

The chain uses TRBV7-9 and TRBJ1-2, with D possibly being TRBD1 (5 bases). V was shortened by 3 bases and J by 5 bases, with 16 bases between the two germline ends. The CDR3 length is 15 residues. CDR1 and CDR2 from the germline V gene are SEHNR and FQNEAQ (reference sequence). CDR3 sequence (DNA): TGTGCCAGCAGCTTGAGAGGGACCGGGAGATATGGCTACACCTTC. Its translation is CASSLRGTGRYGYTF.

This clone was detected only a few times. DNA for the CDR3: TGTGCCAGCAGGCTTGGTGGCACCTACAATGAGCAGTTCTTC. It yields the protein CASRLGGTYNEQFF. The chain is built from TRBV14 and TRBJ2-1; no definite D call. This CDR3 has 14 residues. V dropped 6 bases and J dropped 2 bases, with 11 bases sitting between them. Germline CDR1 and CDR2: SGHDN and FVKESK. The full variable domain, with the rest looked up from reference TRBV14 and TRBJ2-1, is EAGVTQFPSHSVIEKGQTVTLRCDPISGHDNLYWYRRVMGKEIKFLLHFVKESKQDESGMPNNRFLAERTGGTYSTLKVQPAELEDSGVYFCASRLGGTYNEQFFGPGTRLTVL.

The rearrangement links TRBV5-1 to TRBJ1-1, with 7 positions matching TRBD1. Germline V gives CDR1 SGHRS, CDR2 YFSETQ. With V trimmed by 4 bases and J by 1 base, 7 bases remained unmatched. This CDR3 spans 15 amino acids. CDR3 sequence reads: CASSPMTGSNTEAFF. The CDR3 nucleotides read TGCGCCAGCAGCCCGATGACAGGGTCGAACACTGAAGCTTTCTTT.

The J gene is TRBJ2-3, the V gene TRBV7-3; 12 bases are a match to TRBD1. CDR1 is SGHTA and CDR2 is FQGTGA in the germline V gene. The CDR3 has 16 residues. Trimming took 5 bases from V and 1 from J; bases not matched to a gene: 4. This CDR3 is CASSRGQGAGTDTQYF. CDR3 in DNA: TGTGCCAGCAGCCGGGGACAGGGGGCCGGCACAGATACGCAGTATTTT.

The chain recombines TRBV10-1 with TRBJ2-7; TRBD2 matches at 8 bases. Looked up from germline, CDR1 is WNHNN and CDR2 is SYGVQD (reference sequence). CDR3 size: 14 residues. Trimming cost V 2 bases and J 9 bases; bases outside gene matches: 9. The CDR3 DNA reads TGCGCCAGCAGTGAGGACAGCGGGAGAGGTGGGCAGTACTTC. Translation gives CASSEDSGRGGQYF.

The gene calls are TRBV6-5 and TRBJ2-7, with 12 bases fitting TRBD1. The CDR3 sequence is 15 residues long. The ends lost 5 bases at V and 3 bases at J; junction bases unmatched: 5. Germline V gene sequence: CDR1 MNHEY, CDR2 SVGAGI. The CDR3 DNA reads as TGTGCCAGCAGTCCCGGGACAGGGGGCCACTACGAGCAGTACTTC. It specifies CASSPGTGGHYEQYF.

Only a few counts were recorded for this clone. CDR3 in amino acids: CASSSPSSGNTIYF. CDR3 DNA sequence: TGTGCCAGCAGCAGTCCGAGCTCTGGAAACACCATATATTTT. The rearrangement uses TRBV7-8 and TRBJ1-3; no clear D. The CDR3 extends over 14 amino acids. Trimming left V 5 bases short and J 0 bases short, with 8 bases between. CDR1 and CDR2 from the germline V gene are SGHVS and FQNEAQ.

This rearrangement joins TRBV19 to TRBJ2-4, with TRBD1 matching over 8 bases. The ends lost 6 bases at V and 0 bases at J; junction bases unmatched: 4. The length of the CDR3 is 15 residues. Germline assignment: CDR1 LNHDA and CDR2 SQIVND (reference sequence). The CDR3 bases are TGTGCCAGTAGCGGGACAGGCGGAGCCAAAAACATTCAGTACTTC. As protein: CASSGTGGAKNIQYF.